The clone carrying this T cell receptor beta chain has at least ten counts. What it binds is not known. These data belong to a study of beta chain features in type 1 diabetes. Whole-study findings and limits: Fewer insertions but more deletions were seen at VDJ junctions in type 1 diabetes patients. Within each of all four CD4+ subsets, Type 1 diabetes patients had TCRB CDR3s that were moderately but significantly shorter.

CDR3 length: 13 amino acids. Losses at the gene ends were 6 bases for V and 9 bases for J; bases not matched to a gene: 8. The germline gives CDR1 LNHDA, CDR2 SQIVND (reference sequence). Reverse transcription of all isolated RNA meant that expressed TCRB transcripts were sequenced. The method was immunoSEQ multiplex PCR; TCRdb's version includes in-frame clones alone and lacks a portion of them. The table shows some 150,000 clones, with approximately 13% occurring only once. The receptor comes from a man younger than 30 with type 1 diabetes. V is TRBV19 and J is TRBJ2-1; 7 bases match TRBD2. The specimen was central memory CD4+ T cells from blood. The CDR3 is CASSETSLTEQFF. In DNA form, the CDR3 reads TGTGCCAGTAGCGAGACTAGCCTCACTGAGCAGTTCTTC.